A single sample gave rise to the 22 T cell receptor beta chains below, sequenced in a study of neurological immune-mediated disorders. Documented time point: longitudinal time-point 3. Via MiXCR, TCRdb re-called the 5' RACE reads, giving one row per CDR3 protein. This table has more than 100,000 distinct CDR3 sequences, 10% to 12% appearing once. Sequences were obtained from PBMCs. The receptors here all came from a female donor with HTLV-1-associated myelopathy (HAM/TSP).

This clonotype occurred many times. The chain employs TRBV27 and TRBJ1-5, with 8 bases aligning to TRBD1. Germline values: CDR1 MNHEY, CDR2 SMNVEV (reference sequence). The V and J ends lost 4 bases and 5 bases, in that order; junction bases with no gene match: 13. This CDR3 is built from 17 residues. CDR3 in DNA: TGTGCCAGCAGTTCGGACAGGGCTGGGTGGGAAGATCAGCCCCAGCATTTT. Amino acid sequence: CASSSDRAGWEDQPQHF.

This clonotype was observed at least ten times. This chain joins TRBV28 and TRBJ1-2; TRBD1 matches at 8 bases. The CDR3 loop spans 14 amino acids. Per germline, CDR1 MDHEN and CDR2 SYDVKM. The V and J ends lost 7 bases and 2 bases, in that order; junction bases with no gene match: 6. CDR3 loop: CASISGGNNYGYTF. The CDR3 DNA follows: TGTGCCAGCATTTCAGGGGGCAACAACTATGGCTACACCTTC.

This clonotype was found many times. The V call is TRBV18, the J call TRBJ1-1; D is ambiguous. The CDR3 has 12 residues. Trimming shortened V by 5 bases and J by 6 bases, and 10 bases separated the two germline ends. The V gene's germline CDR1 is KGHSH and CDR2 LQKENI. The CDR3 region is CASSYSGSEAFF. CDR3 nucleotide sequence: TGTGCCAGCTCATACAGTGGGTCTGAAGCTTTCTTT.

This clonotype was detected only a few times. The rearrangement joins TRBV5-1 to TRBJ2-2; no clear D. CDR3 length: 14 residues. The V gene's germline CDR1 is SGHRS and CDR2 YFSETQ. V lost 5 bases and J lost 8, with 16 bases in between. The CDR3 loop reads CASRISGVEGELFF. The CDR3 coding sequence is TGCGCCAGCAGGATCTCAGGTGTGGAGGGGGAGCTGTTTTTT.

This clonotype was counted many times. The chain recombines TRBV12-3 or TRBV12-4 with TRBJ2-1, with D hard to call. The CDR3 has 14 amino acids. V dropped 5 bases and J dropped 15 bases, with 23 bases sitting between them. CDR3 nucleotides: TGTGCCAGCAGTCGATCGGGTGCCTCTCAAAGCTCGTTCTTC. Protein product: CASSRSGASQSSFF.

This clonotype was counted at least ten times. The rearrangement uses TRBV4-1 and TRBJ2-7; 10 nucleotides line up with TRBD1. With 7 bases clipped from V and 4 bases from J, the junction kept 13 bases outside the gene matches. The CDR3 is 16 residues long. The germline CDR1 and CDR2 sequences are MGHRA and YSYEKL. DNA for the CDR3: TGCGCCAGCACCCCGGGACAGGGGAGGGAAATGTACGAGCAGTACTTC. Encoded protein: CASTPGQGREMYEQYF.

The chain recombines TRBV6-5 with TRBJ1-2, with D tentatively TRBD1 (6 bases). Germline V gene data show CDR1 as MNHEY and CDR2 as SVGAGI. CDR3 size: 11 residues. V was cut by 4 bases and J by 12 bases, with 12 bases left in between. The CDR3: CASSCLTGNTF. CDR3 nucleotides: TGTGCCAGCAGTTGTCTAACAGGGAACACCTTC.

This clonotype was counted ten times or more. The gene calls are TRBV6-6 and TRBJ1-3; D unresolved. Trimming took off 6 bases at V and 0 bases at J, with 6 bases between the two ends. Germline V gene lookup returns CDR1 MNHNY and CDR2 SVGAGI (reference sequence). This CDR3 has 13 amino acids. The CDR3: CASSQLSGNTIYF. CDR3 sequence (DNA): TGTGCCAGCAGCCAACTCTCTGGAAACACCATATATTTT.

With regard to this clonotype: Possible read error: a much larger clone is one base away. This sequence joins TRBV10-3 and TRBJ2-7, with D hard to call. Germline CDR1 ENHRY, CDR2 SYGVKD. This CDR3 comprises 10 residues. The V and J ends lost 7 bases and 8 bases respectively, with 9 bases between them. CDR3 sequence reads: CAIIHHKQYF. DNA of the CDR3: TGTGCCATCATTCACCACAAGCAGTACTTC.

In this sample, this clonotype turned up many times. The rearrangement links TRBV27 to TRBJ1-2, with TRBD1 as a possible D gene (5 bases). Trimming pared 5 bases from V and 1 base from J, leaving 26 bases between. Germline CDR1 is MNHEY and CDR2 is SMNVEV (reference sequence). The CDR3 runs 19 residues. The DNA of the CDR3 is TGTGCCAGCAGTCAGCTCCGGGACCCAGGGTCCCCTTATAACTATGGCTACACCTTC. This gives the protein CASSQLRDPGSPYNYGYTF.

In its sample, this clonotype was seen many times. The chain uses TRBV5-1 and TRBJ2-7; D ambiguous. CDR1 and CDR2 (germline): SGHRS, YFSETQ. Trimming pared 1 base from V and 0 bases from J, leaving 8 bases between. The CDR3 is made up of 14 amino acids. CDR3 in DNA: TGCGCCAGCAGCTTGACCGCGAGCTCCTACGAGCAGTACTTC. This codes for CASSLTASSYEQYF.

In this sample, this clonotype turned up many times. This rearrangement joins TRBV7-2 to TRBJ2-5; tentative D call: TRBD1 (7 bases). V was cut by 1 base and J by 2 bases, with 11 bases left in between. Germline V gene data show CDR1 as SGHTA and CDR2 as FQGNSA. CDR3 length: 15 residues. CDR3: CASSLGAGGQETQYF. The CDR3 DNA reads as TGTGCCAGCAGCTTAGGGGCAGGGGGGCAAGAGACCCAGTACTTC.

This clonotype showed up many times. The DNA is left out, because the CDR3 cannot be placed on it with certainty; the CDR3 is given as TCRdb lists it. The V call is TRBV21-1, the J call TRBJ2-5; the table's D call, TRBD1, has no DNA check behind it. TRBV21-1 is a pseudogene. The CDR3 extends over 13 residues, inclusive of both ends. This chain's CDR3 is CASSNWGRGTQYF.

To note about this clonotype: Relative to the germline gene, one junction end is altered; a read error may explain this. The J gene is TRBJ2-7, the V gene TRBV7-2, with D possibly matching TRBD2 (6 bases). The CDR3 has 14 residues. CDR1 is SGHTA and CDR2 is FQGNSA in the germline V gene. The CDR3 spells CASSLMGGPKEQYF. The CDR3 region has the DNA TGTGCAAGCAGCTTAATGGGGGGTCCCAAGGAGCAGTACTTC.

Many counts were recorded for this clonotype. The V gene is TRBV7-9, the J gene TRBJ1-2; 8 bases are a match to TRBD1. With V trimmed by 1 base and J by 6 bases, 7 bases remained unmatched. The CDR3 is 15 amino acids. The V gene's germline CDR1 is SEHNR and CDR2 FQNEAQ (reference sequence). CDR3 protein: CASSLVSDRENGYTF. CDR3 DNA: TGTGCCAGCAGCTTAGTGTCGGACAGGGAGAATGGCTACACCTTC.

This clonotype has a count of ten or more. The CDR3 DNA is TGTGCCAGCGAGTCCGGGACAGGGGGTGACGAGCAGTACTTC. This encodes CASESGTGGDEQYF. This chain connects TRBV18 to TRBJ2-7; TRBD1 agrees at 11 bases. V lost 8 bases to trimming and J lost 5 bases; unmatched junction nucleotides: 8. Looked up from germline, CDR1 is KGHSH and CDR2 is LQKENI. The CDR3 has 14 residues.

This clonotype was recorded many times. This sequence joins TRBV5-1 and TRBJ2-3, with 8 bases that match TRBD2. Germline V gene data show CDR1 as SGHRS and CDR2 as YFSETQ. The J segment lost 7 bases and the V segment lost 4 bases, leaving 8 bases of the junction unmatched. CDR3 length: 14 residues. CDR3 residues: CASSGTGGSNTQYF. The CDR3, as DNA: TGCGCCAGCAGCGGAACGGGGGGGTCTAATACGCAGTATTTT. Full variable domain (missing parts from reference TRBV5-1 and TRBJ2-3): KAGVTQTPRYLIKTRGQQVTLSCSPISGHRSVSWYQQTPGQGLQFLFEYFSETQRNKGNFPGRFSGRQFSNSRSEMNVSTLELGDSALYLCASSGTGGSNTQYFGPGTRLTVL.

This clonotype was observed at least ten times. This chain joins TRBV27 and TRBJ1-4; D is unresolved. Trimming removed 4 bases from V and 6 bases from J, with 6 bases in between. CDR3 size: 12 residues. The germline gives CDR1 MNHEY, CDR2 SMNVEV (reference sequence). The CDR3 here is CASSSRDEKLFF. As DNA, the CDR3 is TGTGCCAGCAGTTCTAGAGATGAAAAACTGTTTTTT.

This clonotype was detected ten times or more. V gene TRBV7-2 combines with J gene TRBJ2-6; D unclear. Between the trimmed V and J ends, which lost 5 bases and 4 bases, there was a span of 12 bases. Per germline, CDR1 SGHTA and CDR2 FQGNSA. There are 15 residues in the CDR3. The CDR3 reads CASSARAGGANVLTF. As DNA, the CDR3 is TGTGCCAGCAGCGCCCGGGCCGGGGGGGCCAACGTCCTGACTTTC.

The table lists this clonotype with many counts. The CDR3 loop reads CASRSGTSPDTQYF. The CDR3 nucleotides read TGCGCCAGCAGATCCGGGACTAGTCCAGATACGCAGTATTTT. The V and J genes are TRBV5-1 and TRBJ2-3, with 8 bases identical to TRBD2. J was trimmed by 4 bases and V by 5 bases; bases with no gene match: 6. Germline loops: CDR1 SGHRS, CDR2 YFSETQ. The CDR3 has 14 amino acids.

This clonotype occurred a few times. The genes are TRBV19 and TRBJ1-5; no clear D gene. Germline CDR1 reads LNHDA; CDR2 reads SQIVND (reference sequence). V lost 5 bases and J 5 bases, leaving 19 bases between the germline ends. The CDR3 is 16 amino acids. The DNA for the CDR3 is TGTGCCAGTAGTTCAAAAGGGAAAGGCGGACATCAGCCCCAGCATTTT. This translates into CASSSKGKGGHQPQHF.

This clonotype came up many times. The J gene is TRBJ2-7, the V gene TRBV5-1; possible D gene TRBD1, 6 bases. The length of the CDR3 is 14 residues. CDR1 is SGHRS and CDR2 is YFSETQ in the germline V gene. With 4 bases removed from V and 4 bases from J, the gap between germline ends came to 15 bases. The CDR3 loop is CASSRDKNIYEQYF. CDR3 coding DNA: TGCGCCAGCAGCAGGGACAAGAACATTTACGAGCAGTACTTC.